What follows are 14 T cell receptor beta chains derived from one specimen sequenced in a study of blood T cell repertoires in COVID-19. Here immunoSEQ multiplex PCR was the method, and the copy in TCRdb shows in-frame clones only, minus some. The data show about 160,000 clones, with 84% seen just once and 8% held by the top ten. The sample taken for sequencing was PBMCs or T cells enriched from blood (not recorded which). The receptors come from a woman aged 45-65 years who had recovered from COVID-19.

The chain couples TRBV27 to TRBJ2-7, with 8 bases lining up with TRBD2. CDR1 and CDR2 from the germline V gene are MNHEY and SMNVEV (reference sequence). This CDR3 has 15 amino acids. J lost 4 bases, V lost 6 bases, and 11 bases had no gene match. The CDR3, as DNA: TGTGCCAGCAGGGATCGGACTAGCCGAGGTTACGAGCAGTACTTC. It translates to CASRDRTSRGYEQYF.

CDR3 amino acids: CASSLDREGDTQYF. The DNA of the CDR3 is TGCGCCAGCAGCTTGGACAGGGAAGGAGATACGCAGTATTTT. The V call is TRBV5-1, the J call TRBJ2-3; D is possibly TRBD1 (6 bases). Germline-derived CDR1 and CDR2 are SGHRS and YFSETQ. V was trimmed by 0 bases and J by 5 bases, leaving 10 bases between them. The CDR3 is 14 residues long.

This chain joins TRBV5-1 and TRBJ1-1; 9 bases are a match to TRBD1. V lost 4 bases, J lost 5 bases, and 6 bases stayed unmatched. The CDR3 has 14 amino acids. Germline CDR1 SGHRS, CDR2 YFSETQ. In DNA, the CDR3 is TGCGCCAGCAGCCTAGGGACAGGGTCAACTGAAGCTTTCTTT. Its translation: CASSLGTGSTEAFF. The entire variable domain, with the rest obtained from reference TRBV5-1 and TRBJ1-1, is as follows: KAGVTQTPRYLIKTRGQQVTLSCSPISGHRSVSWYQQTPGQGLQFLFEYFSETQRNKGNFPGRFSGRQFSNSRSEMNVSTLELGDSALYLCASSLGTGSTEAFFGQGTRLTVV.

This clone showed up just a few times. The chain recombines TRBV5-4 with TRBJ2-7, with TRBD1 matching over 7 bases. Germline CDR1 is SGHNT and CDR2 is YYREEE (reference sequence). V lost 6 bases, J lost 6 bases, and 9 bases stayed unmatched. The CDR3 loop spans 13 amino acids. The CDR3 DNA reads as TGTGCCAGCATGCAGACAGGGTCTGGCGAGCAGTACTTC. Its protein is CASMQTGSGEQYF.

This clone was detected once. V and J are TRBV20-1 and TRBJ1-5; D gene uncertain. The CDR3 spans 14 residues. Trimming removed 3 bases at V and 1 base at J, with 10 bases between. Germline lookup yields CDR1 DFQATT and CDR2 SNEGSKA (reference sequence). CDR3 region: CSASTHLSNQPQHF. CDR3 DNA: TGCAGTGCTAGTACTCATTTGAGCAATCAGCCCCAGCATTTT.

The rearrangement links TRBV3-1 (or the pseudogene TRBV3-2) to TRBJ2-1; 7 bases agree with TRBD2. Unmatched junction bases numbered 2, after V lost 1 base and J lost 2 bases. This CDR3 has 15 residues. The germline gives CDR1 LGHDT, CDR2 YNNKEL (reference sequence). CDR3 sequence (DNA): TGTGCCAGCAGCCAAGTCGCGGGGGCCTACAATGAGCAGTTCTTC. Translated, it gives CASSQVAGAYNEQFF.

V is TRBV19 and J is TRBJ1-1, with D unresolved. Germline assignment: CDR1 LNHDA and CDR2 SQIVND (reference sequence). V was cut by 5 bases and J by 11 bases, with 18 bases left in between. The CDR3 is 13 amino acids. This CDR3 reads CASSVQIAQVAFF. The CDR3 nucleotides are TGTGCCAGTAGTGTGCAAATAGCTCAAGTGGCTTTCTTT.

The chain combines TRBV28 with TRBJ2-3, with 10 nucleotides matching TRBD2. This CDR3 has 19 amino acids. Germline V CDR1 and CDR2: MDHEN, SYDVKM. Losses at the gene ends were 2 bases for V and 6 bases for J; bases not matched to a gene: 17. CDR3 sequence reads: CASSLGLAGEEWNTDTQYF. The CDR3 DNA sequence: TGTGCCAGCAGTTTAGGGCTAGCGGGAGAAGAGTGGAACACTGATACGCAGTATTTT.

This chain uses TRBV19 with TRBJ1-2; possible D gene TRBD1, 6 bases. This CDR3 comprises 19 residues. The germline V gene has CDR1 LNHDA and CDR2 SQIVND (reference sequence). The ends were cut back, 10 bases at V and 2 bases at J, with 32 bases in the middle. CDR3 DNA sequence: TGTGCCACTCTGCCGCACAGGGCTCAATATGGGCCGAACAACTATGGCTACACCTTC. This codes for CATLPHRAQYGPNNYGYTF.

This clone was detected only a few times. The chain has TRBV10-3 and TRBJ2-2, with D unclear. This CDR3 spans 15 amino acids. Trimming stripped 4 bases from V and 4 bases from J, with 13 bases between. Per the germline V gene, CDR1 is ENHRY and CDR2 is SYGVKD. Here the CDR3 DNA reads TGTGCCATCAGTGGTACGAGGTTAGCCACCGGGGAGCTGTTTTTT. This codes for CAISGTRLATGELFF.

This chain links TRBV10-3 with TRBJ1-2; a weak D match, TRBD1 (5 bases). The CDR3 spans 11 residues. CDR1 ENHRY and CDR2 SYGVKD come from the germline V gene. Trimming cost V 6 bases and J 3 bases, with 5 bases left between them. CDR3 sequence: CAIRQDYGYTF. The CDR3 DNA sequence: TGTGCCATCAGACAGGACTATGGCTACACCTTC.

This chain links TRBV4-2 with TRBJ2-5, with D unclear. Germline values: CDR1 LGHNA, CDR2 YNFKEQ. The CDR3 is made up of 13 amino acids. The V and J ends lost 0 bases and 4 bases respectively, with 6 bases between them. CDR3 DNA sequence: TGTGCCAGCAGCCAAGATCTTGTAGAGACCCAGTACTTC. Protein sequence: CASSQDLVETQYF.

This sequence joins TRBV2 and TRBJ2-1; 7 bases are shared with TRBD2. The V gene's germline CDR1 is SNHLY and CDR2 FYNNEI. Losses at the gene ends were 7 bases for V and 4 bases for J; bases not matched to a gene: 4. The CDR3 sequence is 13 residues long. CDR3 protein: CASKAGEYNEQFF. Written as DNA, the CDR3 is TGTGCCAGCAAGGCGGGGGAGTACAATGAGCAGTTCTTC.

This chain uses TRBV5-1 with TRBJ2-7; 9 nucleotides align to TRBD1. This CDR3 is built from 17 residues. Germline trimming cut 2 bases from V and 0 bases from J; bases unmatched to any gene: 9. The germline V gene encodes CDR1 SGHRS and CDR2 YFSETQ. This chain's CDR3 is CASSFGQGLSSSYEQYF. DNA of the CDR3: TGCGCCAGCAGCTTCGGACAGGGGCTAAGTAGCTCCTACGAGCAGTACTTC.